This T cell receptor beta chain is from a study of OX40 agonist ivuxolimab in advanced cancers. Study-level background: With ivuxolimab, an agonistic anti-OX40 (CD134) antibody, patients were treated.

Patients who had autoimmune disease history or got systemic immunosuppression were left out. A remark on this clone: Its matching antigen is unknown.

Overall study findings and caveats: The CD4+ and CD8+ T cells in the blood had expanded clonally by week 6 at 0.1 to 3.0 mg/kg. The expanded peripheral T cells' antigen specificity was not determined.

TCRdb keeps only in-frame clones here, not all; method: immunoSEQ multiplex PCR. The table lists about 71,000 clones, approximately 94% of them singletons, with 15% to 18% in the top ten. CDR3 length: 14 amino acids. V was shortened by 2 bases and J by 7 bases, with 14 bases between the two germline ends. CDR1 and CDR2 from the germline V gene are MNHEY and SVGAGI. The sequence came from an adult with an advanced solid tumor such as melanoma, head and neck, liver or kidney cancer. The input for sequencing was CD4+ or CD8+ T cells sorted from blood, taken in a trial of the OX40 agonist ivuxolimab. The chain links TRBV6-5 to TRBJ1-2, with D possibly being TRBD1 (5 bases). The CDR3, as DNA: TGTGCCAGCAGTTACCGGGGGGGAGGGGCTGGCTACACCTTC. This gives the protein CASSYRGGGAGYTF.